Shown below are 26 T cell receptor beta chains from a single sample sequenced in a study of CXCR3-negative and CXCR3-positive naive CD8 T cells (dated by TCRdb to about 2019). No antigen is known for these receptors. Instrument on record: NextSeq 550. The Human TCR Profiling Kit (MiLaboratory) was used to make UMI-labeled 5' RACE TRB cDNA libraries. After TCRdb reprocessed the reads, each CDR3 protein sequence was kept as one row, without DNA. The table for this sample records 150,000 or so distinct CDR3 sequences. 0.45% to 0.55% of the sample is held by the ten biggest clonotypes. Overall study results and their limits: TRB CDR3s from CXCR3-positive naive cells showed higher hydrophobicity (lower Kidera factor 4), lower energy, and higher strength and volume indices than CXCR3-negative naive cells.

What was sequenced was naive CXCR3+ CD8+ T cells from blood. The intended sense of this specimen's cell subset or site label: CD45RO-CCR7+CD27+CD95- naive CD8+ T cells expressing CXCR3 (TNR3+). Receptors were obtained from a human donor in good health. Some clones in this sample may be carry-over from other donors' samples.

The chain recombines TRBV5-1 with TRBJ1-5; as DNA is missing, the TRBD1 call by TCRdb cannot be tested. The germline V gene has CDR1 SGHRS and CDR2 YFSETQ. The CDR3 consists of 16 residues. The CDR3 here is CASSLEGQGSNQPQHF.

The chain couples TRBV20-1 to TRBJ1-2; TCRdb reports TRBD1, a call that lacks DNA to check it against. The germline gives CDR1 DFQATT, CDR2 SNEGSKA (reference sequence). The CDR3 runs to 16 residues. CDR3: CSARTINSGTLYGYTF.

The CDR3 region is CASSLLTSGSWEQYF. V gene TRBV7-9 combines with J gene TRBJ2-7; without DNA, the TCRdb call of TRBD2 cannot be checked. This CDR3 contains 15 residues. Germline V gives CDR1 SEHNR, CDR2 FQNEAQ (reference sequence).

This chain joins TRBV29-1 and TRBJ1-4; TCRdb lists TRBD1, though no DNA is available to test this call. Germline V lookup: CDR1 SQVTM, CDR2 ANQGSEA. This CDR3 region has 11 residues. This CDR3 reads CSVEDGAELFF.

The chain links TRBV11-2 to TRBJ2-5; TCRdb's assignment of TRBD2 cannot be checked, as there is no DNA. The V gene's germline CDR1 is SGHAT and CDR2 FQNNGV. The CDR3 is 15 amino acids. CDR3 region: CASSSTGLVQETQYF. Variable domain in full (rest from reference TRBV11-2 and TRBJ2-5): EAGVAQSPRYKIIEKRQSVAFWCNPISGHATLYWYQQILGQGPKLLIQFQNNGVVDDSQLPKDRFSAERLKGVDSTLKIQPAKLEDSAVYLCASSSTGLVQETQYFGPGTRLLVL.

V and J are TRBV12-3 or TRBV12-4 and TRBJ2-5. The CDR3 extends over 16 amino acids. The CDR3 sequence is CASSLSSAEFQETQYF.

This rearrangement joins TRBV29-1 to TRBJ2-1; TCRdb lists TRBD2, though no DNA is available to test this call. Germline lookup yields CDR1 SQVTM and CDR2 ANQGSEA. The CDR3 runs 13 residues. This chain's CDR3 is CSVERGGDNEQFF.

This sequence joins TRBV6-2 or TRBV6-3 and TRBJ2-7; TCRdb proposes TRBD1, but this gene call is untestable without DNA. The germline CDR1 and CDR2 sequences are MNHEY and SVGEGT. The CDR3 is made up of 15 amino acids. CDR3 residues: CASRKGTVLSYEQYF.

The rearrangement joins TRBV7-9 to TRBJ1-3; the TCRdb call, TRBD1, lacks DNA for checking. This CDR3 has 15 amino acids. In germline, CDR1 is SEHNR, CDR2 FQNEAQ (reference sequence). CDR3 sequence: CASSPPGGPEDTIYF.

The chain employs TRBV4-1 and TRBJ2-5; the TRBD1 assignment by TCRdb is unverifiable without DNA. The CDR3 sequence is 15 residues long. CDR1 and CDR2 (germline): MGHRA, YSYEKL. Here the CDR3 reads CASSPSGTGDETQYF.

The J gene is TRBJ1-1, the V gene TRBV5-6. The germline gives CDR1 SGHDT, CDR2 YYEEEE. The CDR3 runs 14 residues. The CDR3 is CASSDLDRNTEAFF.

The chain has TRBV7-9 and TRBJ2-1; TCRdb lists TRBD2, though no DNA is available to test this call. CDR1 and CDR2 from the germline V gene are SEHNR and FQNEAQ (reference sequence). CDR3 size: 15 residues. CDR3 region: CASSLSGDISGEQFF.

V usage is TRBV4-3 and J usage is TRBJ2-1; the D gene TCRdb calls, TRBD2, cannot be checked with no DNA. Germline assignment: CDR1 LGHNA and CDR2 YSLEER. CDR3 size: 17 residues. CDR3 in amino acids: CASSPNWAGGEYNEQFF.

The chain carries TRBV27 and TRBJ2-1; the TRBD2 assignment by TCRdb is unverifiable without DNA. The CDR3 runs to 16 residues. Germline assignment: CDR1 MNHEY and CDR2 SMNVEV (reference sequence). The CDR3 sequence: CASSPPGLARYNEQFF.

The chain joins TRBV6-5 to TRBJ2-5. This CDR3 comprises 14 residues. Germline-derived CDR1 and CDR2 are MNHEY and SVGAGI. The CDR3 protein is CASSYVSIQETQYF.

This chain's CDR3 is CASSQMNIQETQYF. This chain connects TRBV28 to TRBJ2-5. CDR1 is MDHEN and CDR2 is SYDVKM in the germline V gene. The length of the CDR3 is 14 residues.

The V and J genes are TRBV20-1 and TRBJ2-1; the TRBD2 assignment by TCRdb is unverifiable without DNA. CDR3 length equals 15 residues. Per germline, CDR1 DFQATT and CDR2 SNEGSKA (reference sequence). The CDR3 reads CSAHTRDSNMNEQFF.

This chain joins TRBV7-9 and TRBJ2-1; without DNA, the TCRdb call of TRBD1 cannot be checked. Germline V CDR1 and CDR2: SEHNR, FQNEAQ (reference sequence). The CDR3 extends over 13 amino acids. CDR3 sequence reads: CASSLRTDDEQFF.

The V and J genes are TRBV29-1 and TRBJ2-1; no DNA is available, so the TRBD2 call from TCRdb remains unchecked. Germline values: CDR1 SQVTM, CDR2 ANQGSEA. The CDR3 consists of 14 residues. The CDR3 sequence: CSVELGTSYNEQFF.

This rearrangement joins TRBV23-1 to TRBJ2-1; the D call from TCRdb, TRBD1, cannot be confirmed without DNA. TRBV23-1 is sorted into the ORF group, with uncertain function. This CDR3 is 15 amino acids long. CDR3 amino acids: CASSTGTGEYNEQFF.

The V call is TRBV19, the J call TRBJ2-1; TCRdb outputs TRBD2, but without DNA this stays unchecked. This CDR3 contains 16 residues. Germline loops: CDR1 LNHDA, CDR2 SQIVND (reference sequence). The CDR3 loop reads CASSIGAGGRYNEQFF.

The CDR3 protein is CASSVSRVRSLYEQYF. This chain uses TRBV9 with TRBJ2-7; there is no DNA to check the TCRdb D call of TRBD1. Germline lookup yields CDR1 SGDLS and CDR2 YYNGEE. This CDR3 is 16 amino acids long.

The genes are TRBV13 and TRBJ1-2; TCRdb gives TRBD1 as the D gene, but with no DNA this cannot be confirmed. Germline CDR1 reads PRHDT; CDR2 reads FYEKMQ (reference sequence). The CDR3 is 13 amino acids. The CDR3 sequence is CASSPDRDYGYTF. The whole variable domain, filled in from reference TRBV13 and TRBJ1-2, reads AAGVIQSPRHLIKEKRETATLKCYPIPRHDTVYWYQQGPGQDPQFLISFYEKMQSDKGSIPDRFSAQQFSDYHSELNMSSLELGDSALYFCASSPDRDYGYTFGSGTRLTVV.

CDR3 region: CGSSLTTDYEQYF. The V call is TRBV11-2, the J call TRBJ2-7; TCRdb returns TRBD1, unconfirmable since there is no DNA. Germline V gives CDR1 SGHAT, CDR2 FQNNGV. This CDR3 spans 13 amino acids.

The chain links TRBV12-3 or TRBV12-4 to TRBJ2-5; TCRdb's D call of TRBD1 is untestable without DNA. The CDR3 runs 15 residues. CDR3 residues: CASSLSQGTGETQYF.

This rearrangement joins TRBV12-3 or TRBV12-4 to TRBJ2-3; the D gene TCRdb calls, TRBD1, cannot be checked with no DNA. The CDR3 length is 15 residues. The CDR3 sequence is CASSFVGGAADMQYF.